The rows below give T cell receptor beta chains drawn from one sample of a study of shared clonotypes between healthy human individuals. Assay used: immunoSEQ multiplex PCR; TCRdb lists only in-frame clones, some missing. The table includes hundreds of thousands of clones, 85% to 95% detected once. Sequenced material: naive CD8+ T cells sorted from blood. All receptors derive from a woman in her twenties or thirties in good health. Both conserved end residues are part of each CDR3. D genes are given only for firm matches. Some rows have no size entry. The others give once, few or many, or a class for an expanded clone.

D gene | clone size | J gene | V gene | CDR3 DNA | CDR3 protein
. | . | TRBJ2-7 | TRBV6-1 | TGTGCCAGCAGTGAAGCGGGCGCGGTCGGAGACAGCTACGAGCAGTACTTC | CASSEAGAVGDSYEQYF
TRBD2 | . | TRBJ2-1 | TRBV7-9 | TGTGCCAGCAGCTTATCTCTAGCGGAGGGGACTGACGAGCAGTTCTTC | CASSLSLAEGTDEQFF
. | . | TRBJ2-1 | TRBV4-1 | TGCGCCAGCAGCCAAAGGACAGCCTACAATGAGCAGTTCTTC | CASSQRTAYNEQFF
. | . | TRBJ1-1 | TRBV6-6 | TGTGCCAGAGGGGGGCAAGACAGTTCACTCACTGAAGCTTTCTTT | CARGGQDSSLTEAFF
TRBD1 | . | TRBJ1-2 | TRBV18 | TGTGCCAGCTCACCAACTAAGGGGACAGGAGAGGGCTACACCTTC | CASSPTKGTGEGYTF
TRBD1 | . | TRBJ1-1 | TRBV7-6 | TGTGCCAGCAGCTCCCGACAGGGAGTCAACACTGAAGCTTTCTTT | CASSSRQGVNTEAFF
TRBD1 | once | TRBJ2-7 | TRBV7-6 | TGTGCCAGCAGCTTATCAGGGGGCTACGAGCAGTACTTC | CASSLSGGYEQYF
TRBD1 | . | TRBJ2-2 | TRBV7-8 | TGTGCCAGTCAATGGGACAGGGCGAACACCGGGGAGCTGTTTTTT | CASQWDRANTGELFF
. | . | TRBJ1-2 | TRBV5-6 | TGTGCCAGCAGCGTAGGGTATGGCTACACCTTC | CASSVGYGYTF
TRBD2 | . | TRBJ2-5 | TRBV19 | TGTGCCAGTAGCCCAACTAGCGGCCAAGAGACCCAGTACTTC | CASSPTSGQETQYF
TRBD1 | . | TRBJ1-1 | TRBV19 | TGTGCCAGTAGTCCCAGACAGGGACGGGGGACTGAAGCTTTCTTT | CASSPRQGRGTEAFF
TRBD2 | . | TRBJ2-1 | TRBV20-1 | TGCAGTGGAGGGAGGGCCAATGAGCAGTTCTTC | CSGGRANEQFF
TRBD2 | . | TRBJ2-7 | TRBV7-9 | TGTGCCAGCAGCTTAGGACTAGCGGGAGGATACGAGCAGTACTTC | CASSLGLAGGYEQYF
. | . | TRBJ1-3 | TRBV29-1 | TGCAGCGTTGAAGATCCCAGAAACTCTGGAAACACCATATATTTT | CSVEDPRNSGNTIYF
TRBD2 | . | TRBJ2-7 | TRBV7-8 | TGTGCCAGCAGTCAGCTCCTGGCGGGAGGCCTCGAGCAGTACTTC | CASSQLLAGGLEQYF
TRBD2 | . | TRBJ2-7 | TRBV28 | TGTGCCAGCAGTTCCTCCCCTCGACTAGCGGGGTTCTACGAGCAGTACTTC | CASSSSPRLAGFYEQYF
. | . | TRBJ1-5 | TRBV28 | TGTGCCAGCACAGAGCTGGTCTATAGCAATCAGCCCCAGCATTTT | CASTELVYSNQPQHF
TRBD1 | . | TRBJ1-5 | TRBV27 | TGTGCCAGCAGTAGCGGGACAGGGGGCAATCAGCCCCAGCATTTT | CASSSGTGGNQPQHF
TRBD2 | . | TRBJ2-2 | TRBV19 | TGTGCCAGTAGAGTAGCGGGAGATAGGGCCGGGGAGCTGTTTTTT | CASRVAGDRAGELFF